This TCR beta chain was sequenced in a study of T cell repertoires in cytomegalovirus infection. Across the whole study: It was recently identified HLA-C-restricted and well-studied HLA-B-restricted CMV epitopes that the study used. Public TCR beta signatures indicated both CMV infection and matching HLA type. The study, taken as a whole, reports: It was HLA-C-restricted CMV-specific TCR beta clonotypes that dominated the response ex vivo. Carriers of CMV plus the relevant HLA were identified by cumulative public TCR beta family frequency.

Concerning this clonotype: No antigen is known for it.

The CDR3 has 16 amino acids. Germline V gene lookup returns CDR1 MNHNS and CDR2 SASEGT. V was pared by 1 base and J by 0 bases, with 10 bases between. In TCRdb, the reads were re-called with MiXCR into one record per CDR3 protein. The data show 750,000 to 900,000 distinct CDR3 sequences, around 29% seen once. The input for sequencing was cultured CD8+ T cells from PBMCs, taken from culture after CMV antigen stimulation. The chain is built from TRBV6-1 and TRBJ1-5; D is unresolved. The TCR originated in a human donor in good health (CMV status not recorded). Some clones in this sample may be carry-over from other donors' samples. Here the CDR3 DNA reads TGTGCCAGCAGTGAAGTGGGTATTATTAGCAATCAGCCCCAGCATTTT. Residues: CASSEVGIISNQPQHF.